The rows below give T cell receptor beta chains drawn from one sample of a study of T cell responses to AZD1222 COVID-19 vaccine. Some clones are missing from TCRdb's copy, which holds only in-frame ones; the method was immunoSEQ multiplex PCR. The sample comprises 84,000 or so clones, approximately 86% of which are singletons, and approximately 4.7% rests with the top ten. Source: peripheral blood, taken on day 0 of MenACWY control vaccination. The receptors here all came from an adult in good health. The CDR3 runs from the conserved cysteine through the conserved F or W. A D gene is named only where the DNA matches it firmly. Clone size is given for some rows only: seen once, a few or many times, or a class if the clone is expanded.

TRBD1 | - | TRBJ1-6 | TRBV13 | TGTGCCAGCAGCCTCCGGACAGGGAATTCACCCCTCCACTTT | CASSLRTGNSPLHF
TRBD1 | - | TRBJ2-5 | TRBV6-4 | TGTGCCAGCAGTGACTTGGGACAGGGGGTATCAGAGACCCAGTACTTC | CASSDLGQGVSETQYF
TRBD1 | - | TRBJ2-1 | TRBV9 | TGTGCCAGCAGCGTAGAAGGGGGCCACTACAATGAGCAGTTCTTC | CASSVEGGHYNEQFF
TRBD1 | - | TRBJ1-6 | TRBV4-1 | TGCGCCAGCAGCCAAGATCGTGACAGGGGTTGGAATTCACCCCTCCACTTT | CASSQDRDRGWNSPLHF
- | - | TRBJ2-7 | TRBV6-5 | TGTGCCAGTCTCGAGGGGTACGAGCAGTACTTC | CASLEGYEQYF
TRBD2 | - | TRBJ2-2 | TRBV7-6 | TGTGCCAGCAGCTTGCAGGCGGGGGGGAACACCGGGGAGCTGTTTTTT | CASSLQAGGNTGELFF
- | - | TRBJ1-2 | TRBV9 | TGTGCCAGCAGCGTAGACTTCGAGGGATCGTACTATGGCTACACCTTC | CASSVDFEGSYYGYTF
- | - | TRBJ1-4 | TRBV28 | TGTGCCAGCAGTTCCAACCGGGGGTTCGGAGACGAAAAACTGTTTTTT | CASSSNRGFGDEKLFF
- | - | TRBJ1-5 | TRBV3-1/TRBV3-2 | TGTGCCAGCAGCCAGAGAGCTGCCGGAATAAGCAATCAGCCCCAGCATTTT | CASSQRAAGISNQPQHF
TRBD1 | - | TRBJ1-3 | TRBV6-2/TRBV6-3 | TGTGCCAGCAGTTACGAACCTGGATGGGACAGCAGCACCTCTGGAAACACCATATATTTT | CASSYEPGWDSSTSGNTIYF
- | few | TRBJ1-2 | TRBV7-2 | TGTGCCAGCAGTTTAACCTCCGGGACAAGGGGTGGCTACACCTTC | CASSLTSGTRGGYTF
- | - | TRBJ1-6 | TRBV4-3 | TGCGCCAGCAGCCGAGGACGGTCGAGCTCCTATAATTCACCCCTCCACTTT | CASSRGRSSSYNSPLHF
- | - | TRBJ1-1 | TRBV15 | TGTGCCACCAGCAGAGACGGCTTGGCTGAAGCTTTCTTT | CATSRDGLAEAFF
TRBD1 | - | TRBJ1-5 | TRBV28 | TGTGCCAGCAGCCGGCTACAGGGGCAGCTTAATCAGCCCCAGCATTTT | CASSRLQGQLNQPQHF
TRBD1 | - | TRBJ1-3 | TRBV6-5 | TGTGCCAGCAGACCCACAGGGGGCCAGGGAAACACCATATATTTT | CASRPTGGQGNTIYF
- | - | TRBJ2-7 | TRBV12-3/TRBV12-4 | TGTGCCAGCAGACAGACAGATATCTACGAGCAGTACTTC | CASRQTDIYEQYF
- | once | TRBJ1-5 | TRBV2 | TGTGCCAGCTGCAGGACGGAAAATCAGCCCCAGCATTTT | CASCRTENQPQHF
TRBD2 | once | TRBJ2-1 | TRBV7-3 | TGTGCCAGCAGCTCCTGGGCGGGAGGCAATGAGCAGTTCTTC | CASSSWAGGNEQFF
- | - | TRBJ1-1 | TRBV6-5 | TGTGCCAGCAGTTACGGGGGCAACACTGAAGCTTTCTTT | CASSYGGNTEAFF
- | - | TRBJ1-1 | TRBV5-1 | TGCGCCAGCAGCTCCACGACAGTTGGAGGGGAAGCTTTCTTT | CASSSTTVGGEAFF
- | - | TRBJ1-6 | TRBV2 | TGTGCCAGCAGTCCAACACCTTCGAGACCCTATAATTCACCCCTCCACTTT | CASSPTPSRPYNSPLHF
TRBD2 | once | TRBJ2-2 | TRBV6-1 | TGTGCCAGCAGGATAGCGGGGGGGCCTCCAGGGGAGCTGTTTTTT | CASRIAGGPPGELFF